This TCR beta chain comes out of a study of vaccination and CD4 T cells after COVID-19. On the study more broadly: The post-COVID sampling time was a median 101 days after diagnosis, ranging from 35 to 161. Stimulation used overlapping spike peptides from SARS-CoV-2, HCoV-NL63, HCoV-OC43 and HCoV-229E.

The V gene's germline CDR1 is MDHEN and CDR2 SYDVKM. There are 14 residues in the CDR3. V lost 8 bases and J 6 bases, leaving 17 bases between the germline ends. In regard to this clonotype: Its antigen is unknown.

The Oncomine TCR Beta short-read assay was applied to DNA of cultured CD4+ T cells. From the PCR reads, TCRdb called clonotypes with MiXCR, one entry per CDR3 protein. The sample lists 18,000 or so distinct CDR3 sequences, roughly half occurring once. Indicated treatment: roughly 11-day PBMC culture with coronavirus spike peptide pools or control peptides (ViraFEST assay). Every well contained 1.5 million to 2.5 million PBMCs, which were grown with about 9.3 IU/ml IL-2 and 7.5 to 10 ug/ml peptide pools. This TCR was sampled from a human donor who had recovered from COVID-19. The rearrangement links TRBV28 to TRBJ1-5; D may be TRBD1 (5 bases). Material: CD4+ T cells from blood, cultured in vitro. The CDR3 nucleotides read TGTGCCAGCTTTGGGGACTTCCCAAGTCAGCCCCAGCATTTT. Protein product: CASFGDFPSQPQHF.